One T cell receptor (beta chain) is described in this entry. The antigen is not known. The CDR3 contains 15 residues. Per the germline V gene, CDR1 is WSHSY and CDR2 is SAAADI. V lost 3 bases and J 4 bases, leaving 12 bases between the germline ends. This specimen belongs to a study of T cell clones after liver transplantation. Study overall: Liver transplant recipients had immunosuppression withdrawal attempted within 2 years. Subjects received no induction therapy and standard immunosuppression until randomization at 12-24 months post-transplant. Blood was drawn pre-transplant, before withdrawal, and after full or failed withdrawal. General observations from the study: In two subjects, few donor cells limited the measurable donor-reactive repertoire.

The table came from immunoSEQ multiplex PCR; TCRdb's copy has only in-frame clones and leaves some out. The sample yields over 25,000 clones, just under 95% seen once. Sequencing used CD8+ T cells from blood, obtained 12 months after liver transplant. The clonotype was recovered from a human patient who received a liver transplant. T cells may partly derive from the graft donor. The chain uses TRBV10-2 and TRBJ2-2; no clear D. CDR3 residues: CASSESPGLTGELFF. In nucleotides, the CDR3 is TGCGCCAGCAGTGAAAGTCCGGGCCTCACCGGGGAGCTGTTTTTT.